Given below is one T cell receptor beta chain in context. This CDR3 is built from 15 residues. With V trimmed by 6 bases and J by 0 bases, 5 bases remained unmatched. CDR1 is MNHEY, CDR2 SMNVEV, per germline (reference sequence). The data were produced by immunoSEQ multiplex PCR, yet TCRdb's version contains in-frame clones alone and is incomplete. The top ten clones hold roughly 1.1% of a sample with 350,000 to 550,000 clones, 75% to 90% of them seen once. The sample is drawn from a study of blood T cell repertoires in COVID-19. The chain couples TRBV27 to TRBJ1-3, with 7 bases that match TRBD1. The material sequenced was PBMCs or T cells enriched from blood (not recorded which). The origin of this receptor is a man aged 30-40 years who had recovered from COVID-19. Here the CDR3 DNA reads TGTGCCAGCAGAGCCGAGGGGGCCTCTGGAAACACCATATATTTT. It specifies CASRAEGASGNTIYF.